Following are 14 T cell receptor beta chains from one sample sequenced in a study of blood T cell repertoires in COVID-19. TCRdb's copy holds only in-frame clones and misses some; the assay was immunoSEQ multiplex PCR. Here the sample spans about 320,000 clones, 85% being singletons. Sequencing was done on a sample of peripheral blood. The source of these receptors is a human donor in a cohort sampled during active COVID-19.

V and J are TRBV5-4 and TRBJ1-1, with a possible D match to TRBD1 (5 bases). CDR1 SGHNT and CDR2 YYREEE come from the germline V gene (reference sequence). The CDR3 is made up of 14 amino acids. V shed 2 bases and J shed 2 bases, with 10 bases lying between them. CDR3 region: CASSFSQGNTEAFF. The CDR3 DNA sequence: TGTGCCAGCAGCTTTAGTCAGGGAAACACTGAAGCTTTCTTT.

This clone occurred once. The junction departs from the called germline gene at one end, perhaps through a read error. This chain joins TRBV18 and TRBJ1-6; 8 bases fit TRBD1. The CDR3 covers 14 residues. Germline loops: CDR1 KGHSH, CDR2 LQKENI. CDR3 in amino acids: CASSRTGNNSPLYF. In nucleotides, the CDR3 is TGTGCCAGCTCACGGACAGGGAACAATTCACCCCTCTACTTT.

The chain uses TRBV12-5 and TRBJ1-1; D unclear. This CDR3 is 16 amino acids long. The germline V gene has CDR1 LGHNT and CDR2 FRNRAP. Trimming removed 5 bases at V and 0 bases at J, with 16 bases between. This chain's CDR3 is CASGRHPGIMNTEAFF. The CDR3 region has the DNA TGTGCTAGTGGTCGCCACCCGGGGATTATGAACACTGAAGCTTTCTTT.

J is TRBJ2-3 and V is TRBV3-1 (or the pseudogene TRBV3-2); 14 bases match TRBD2. From germline, CDR1 is LGHDT and CDR2 YNNKEL (reference sequence). Trimming removed 4 bases from V and 2 bases from J; junction bases left unmatched: 2. CDR3 length equals 16 residues. The CDR3 spells CASSRTSGGLTDTQYF. For the CDR3, the DNA is TGTGCCAGCAGCCGGACTAGCGGGGGGCTCACAGATACGCAGTATTTT.

The CDR3 protein is CASSGGTTGWYEQYF. CDR3 nucleotide sequence: TGTGCCAGCAGTGGGGGAACGACAGGGTGGTACGAGCAGTACTTC. The gene calls are TRBV2 and TRBJ2-7, with TRBD1 matching 7 bases. The trim removed 4 bases at V and 4 bases at J, leaving 10 bases unmatched. Germline V gene data show CDR1 as SNHLY and CDR2 as FYNNEI. The CDR3 spans 15 residues.

The V gene is TRBV7-8, the J gene TRBJ2-7, with D tentatively TRBD1 (6 bases). The CDR3 covers 14 residues. The V gene lost 6 bases and the J gene lost 1 base, with 13 bases spanning the gap. CDR1 is SGHVS, CDR2 FQNEAQ, per germline. CDR3 DNA sequence: TGTGCCAGCAGAAAAAGGGGGAGTTCCTACGAGCAGTACTTC. Translating it yields CASRKRGSSYEQYF.

The V and J genes are TRBV11-2 and TRBJ2-2; perhaps TRBD2 as D (6 bases). Germline loops: CDR1 SGHAT, CDR2 FQNNGV. The CDR3 totals 15 residues. V shed 2 bases and J shed 2 bases, with 9 bases lying between them. The CDR3 coding sequence is TGTGCCAGCAGCTTAAACGCGGGAAACACCGGGGAGCTGTTTTTT. Its translation: CASSLNAGNTGELFF.

The chain joins TRBV27 to TRBJ2-2; perhaps TRBD2 as D (6 bases). Germline-derived CDR1 and CDR2 are MNHEY and SMNVEV (reference sequence). V lost 1 base to trimming and J lost 4 bases, with 13 bases between them. This CDR3 has 16 amino acids. This CDR3 reads CASSLWAGRTTGELFF. The CDR3 region has the DNA TGTGCCAGCAGTTTATGGGCGGGACGGACCACCGGGGAGCTGTTTTTT.

The chain joins TRBV5-1 to TRBJ2-3, with 8 nucleotides matching TRBD2. The CDR3 is 16 amino acids. Looked up from germline, CDR1 is SGHRS and CDR2 is YFSETQ. The V segment lost 0 bases and the J segment 4 bases; nucleotides outside the gene matches: 7. Written as DNA, the CDR3 is TGCGCCAGCAGCTTGGGGTATAGCGGGGACGCAGATACGCAGTATTTT. Translating it yields CASSLGYSGDADTQYF.

The rearrangement uses TRBV27 and TRBJ2-2, with 7 bases that match TRBD2. The CDR3 runs 17 residues. Trimming removed 1 base from V and 2 bases from J; junction bases left unmatched: 7. Germline V gene lookup returns CDR1 MNHEY and CDR2 SMNVEV (reference sequence). The CDR3 bases are TGTGCCAGCAGTTTATTTGCGGGGGACCCAAACACCGGGGAGCTGTTTTTT. Its translation is CASSLFAGDPNTGELFF.

The chain joins TRBV7-2 to TRBJ2-7, with a possible D match to TRBD1 (5 bases). Germline V gene sequence: CDR1 SGHTA, CDR2 FQGNSA. V lost 2 bases to trimming and J lost 3 bases, with 11 bases between them. The CDR3 has 14 residues. DNA of the CDR3: TGTGCCAGCAGCTTAAACCGACAGAACTACGAGCAGTACTTC. It is translated as CASSLNRQNYEQYF.

The CDR3 sequence: CASSLGKGVTYEQYF. The CDR3 region has the DNA TGTGCCAGCAGTTTAGGGAAAGGGGTTACCTACGAGCAGTACTTC. The V call is TRBV27, the J call TRBJ2-7; tentatively, D is TRBD1 (5 bases). Germline V gene data show CDR1 as MNHEY and CDR2 as SMNVEV (reference sequence). Trimming pared 2 bases from V and 2 bases from J, leaving 13 bases between. The length of the CDR3 is 15 residues.

The rearrangement joins TRBV28 to TRBJ2-5; TRBD1 matches 9 bases. The CDR3 has 12 residues. Germline CDR1 reads MDHEN; CDR2 reads SYDVKM. With 6 bases clipped from V and 7 bases from J, the junction kept 3 bases outside the gene matches. CDR3 DNA sequence: TGTGCCAGCAGAGGGACAGGGATGACCCAGTACTTC. It specifies CASRGTGMTQYF. Filled out from reference TRBV28 and TRBJ2-5, the complete variable domain reads DVKVTQSSRYLVKRTGEKVFLECVQDMDHENMFWYRQDPGLGLRLIYFSYDVKMKEKGDIPEGYSVSREKKERFSLILESASTNQTSMYLCASRGTGMTQYFGPGTRLLVL.

The J gene is TRBJ2-3, the V gene TRBV12-5, with D perhaps matching TRBD1 (6 bases). The CDR3 is made up of 16 amino acids. Trimming left V 3 bases short and J 5 bases short, with 18 bases between. The germline gives CDR1 LGHNT, CDR2 FRNRAP. The CDR3 region has the DNA TGTGCTAGTGGTTTCGGCCAGGACAGTGTGGTAGATACGCAGTATTTT. This sequence encodes CASGFGQDSVVDTQYF.